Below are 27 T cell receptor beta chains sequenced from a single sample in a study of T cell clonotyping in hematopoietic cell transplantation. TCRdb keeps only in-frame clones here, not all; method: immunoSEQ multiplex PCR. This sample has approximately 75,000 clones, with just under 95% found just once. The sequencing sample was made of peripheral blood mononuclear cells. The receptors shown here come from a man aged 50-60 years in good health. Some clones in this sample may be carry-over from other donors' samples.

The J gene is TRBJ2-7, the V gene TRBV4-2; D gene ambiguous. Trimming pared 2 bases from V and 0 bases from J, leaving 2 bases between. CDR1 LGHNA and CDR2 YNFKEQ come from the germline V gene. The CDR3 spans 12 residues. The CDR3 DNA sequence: TGTGCCAGCAGCCAACACTCCTACGAGCAGTACTTC. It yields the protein CASSQHSYEQYF.

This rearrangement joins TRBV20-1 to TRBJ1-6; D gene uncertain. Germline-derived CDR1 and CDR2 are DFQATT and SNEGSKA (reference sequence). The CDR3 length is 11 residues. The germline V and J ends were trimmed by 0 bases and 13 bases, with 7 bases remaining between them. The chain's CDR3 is CSAREGGPLHF. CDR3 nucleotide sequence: TGCAGTGCTAGAGAGGGAGGGCCCCTCCACTTT.

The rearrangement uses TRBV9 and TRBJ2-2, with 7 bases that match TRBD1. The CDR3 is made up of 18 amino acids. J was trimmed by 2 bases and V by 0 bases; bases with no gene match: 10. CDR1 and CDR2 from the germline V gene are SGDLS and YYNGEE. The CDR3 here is CASSVEVETGTNTGELFF. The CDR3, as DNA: TGTGCCAGCAGCGTAGAAGTCGAGACAGGGACAAACACCGGGGAGCTGTTTTTT.

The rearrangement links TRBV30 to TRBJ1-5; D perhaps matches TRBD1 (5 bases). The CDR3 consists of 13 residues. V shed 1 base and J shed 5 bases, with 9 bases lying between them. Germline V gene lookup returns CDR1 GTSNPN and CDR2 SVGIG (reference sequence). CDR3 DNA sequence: TGTGCCTGGAGTGCGGGGCTGGATCAGCCCCAGCATTTT. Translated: CAWSAGLDQPQHF.

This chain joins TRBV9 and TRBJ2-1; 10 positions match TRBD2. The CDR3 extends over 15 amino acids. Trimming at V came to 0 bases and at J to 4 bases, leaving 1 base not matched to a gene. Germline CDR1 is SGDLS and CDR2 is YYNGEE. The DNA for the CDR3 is TGTGCCAGCAGCGTAGGGACTAGCGGATACAATGAGCAGTTCTTC. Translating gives CASSVGTSGYNEQFF. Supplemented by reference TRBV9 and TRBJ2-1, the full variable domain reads DSGVTQTPKHLITATGQRVTLRCSPRSGDLSVYWYQQSLDQGLQFLIQYYNGEERAKGNILERFSAQQFPDLHSELNLSSLELGDSALYFCASSVGTSGYNEQFFGPGTRLTVL.

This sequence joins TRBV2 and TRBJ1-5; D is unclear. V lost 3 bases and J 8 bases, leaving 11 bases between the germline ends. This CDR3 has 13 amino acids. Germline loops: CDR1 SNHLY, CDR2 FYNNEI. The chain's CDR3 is CASSDKRQEPQHF. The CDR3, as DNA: TGTGCCAGCAGTGATAAAAGGCAAGAGCCCCAGCATTTT.

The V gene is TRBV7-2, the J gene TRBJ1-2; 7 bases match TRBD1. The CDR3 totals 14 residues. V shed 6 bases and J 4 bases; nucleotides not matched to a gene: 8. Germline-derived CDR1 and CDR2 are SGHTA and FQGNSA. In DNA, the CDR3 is TGTGCCAGCAGTTTTGGGGACAGACTCTATGGCTACACCTTC. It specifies CASSFGDRLYGYTF.

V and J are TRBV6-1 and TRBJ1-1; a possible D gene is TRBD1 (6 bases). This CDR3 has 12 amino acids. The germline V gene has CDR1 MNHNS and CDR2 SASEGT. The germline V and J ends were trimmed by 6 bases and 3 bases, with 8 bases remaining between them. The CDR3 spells CASRYRDTEAFF. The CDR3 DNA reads TGTGCCAGCAGGTACAGGGACACTGAAGCTTTCTTT.

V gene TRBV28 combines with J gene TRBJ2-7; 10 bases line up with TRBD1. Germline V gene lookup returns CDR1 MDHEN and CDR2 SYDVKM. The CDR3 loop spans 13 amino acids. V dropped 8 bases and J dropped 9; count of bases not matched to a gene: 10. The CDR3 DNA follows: TGTGCCAGCGGGTGGACAGGGGGAGAGGGGCAGTACTTC. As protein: CASGWTGGEGQYF.

CDR3 region: CSVEGGNNYGYTF. The DNA of the CDR3 is TGCAGCGTTGAAGGAGGGAACAACTATGGCTACACCTTC. The chain links TRBV29-1 to TRBJ1-2, with D unclear. V was clipped by 1 base and J by 2 bases, with 8 bases between them. The CDR3 spans 13 residues. Germline CDR1 and CDR2: SQVTM and ANQGSEA. The whole variable domain, filled in from reference TRBV29-1 and TRBJ1-2, reads SAVISQKPSRDICQRGTSLTIQCQVDSQVTMMFWYRQQPGQSLTLIATANQGSEATYESGFVIDKFPISRPNLTFSTLTVSNMSPEDSSIYLCSVEGGNNYGYTFGSGTRLTVV.

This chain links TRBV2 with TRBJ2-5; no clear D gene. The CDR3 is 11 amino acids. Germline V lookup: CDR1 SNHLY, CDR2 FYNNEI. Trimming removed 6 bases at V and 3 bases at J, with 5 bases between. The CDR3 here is CASREKETQYF. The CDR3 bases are TGTGCCAGCAGGGAAAAAGAGACCCAGTACTTC.

CDR3 sequence (DNA): TGTGCCAGCAGTCCAAGACAGGGGAAGGGCCAGCCCCAGCATTTT. Protein sequence: CASSPRQGKGQPQHF. The gene calls are TRBV27 and TRBJ1-5; 8 bases are shared with TRBD1. V gave up 5 bases and J gave up 7 bases; unmatched junction bases: 10. CDR3 length: 15 residues. The germline gives CDR1 MNHEY, CDR2 SMNVEV (reference sequence).

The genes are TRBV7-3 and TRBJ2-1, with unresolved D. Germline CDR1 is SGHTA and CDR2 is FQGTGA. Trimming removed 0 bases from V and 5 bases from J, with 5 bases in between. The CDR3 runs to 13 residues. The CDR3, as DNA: TGTGCCAGCAGCTTAACGGCAAACAATGAGCAGTTCTTC. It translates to CASSLTANNEQFF.

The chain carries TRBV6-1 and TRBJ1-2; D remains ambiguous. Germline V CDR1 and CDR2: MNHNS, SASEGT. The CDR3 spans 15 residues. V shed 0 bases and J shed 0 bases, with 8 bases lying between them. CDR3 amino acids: CASSEANTANYGYTF. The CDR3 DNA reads TGTGCCAGCAGTGAAGCGAACACCGCTAACTATGGCTACACCTTC.

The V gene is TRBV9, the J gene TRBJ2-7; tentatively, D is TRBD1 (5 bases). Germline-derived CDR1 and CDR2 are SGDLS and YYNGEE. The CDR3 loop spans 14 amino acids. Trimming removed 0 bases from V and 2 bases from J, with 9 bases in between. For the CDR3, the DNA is TGTGCCAGCAGCGTAGAGGACACTACCTACGAGCAGTACTTC. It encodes CASSVEDTTYEQYF. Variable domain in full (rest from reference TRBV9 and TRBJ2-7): DSGVTQTPKHLITATGQRVTLRCSPRSGDLSVYWYQQSLDQGLQFLIQYYNGEERAKGNILERFSAQQFPDLHSELNLSSLELGDSALYFCASSVEDTTYEQYFGPGTRLTVT.

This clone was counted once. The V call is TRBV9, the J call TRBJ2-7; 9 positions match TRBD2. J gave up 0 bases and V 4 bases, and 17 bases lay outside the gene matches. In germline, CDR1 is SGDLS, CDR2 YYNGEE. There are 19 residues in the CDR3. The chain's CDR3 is CASSPRAVSRREGSYEQYF. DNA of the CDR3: TGTGCCAGCAGCCCCCGAGCGGTATCGAGGCGGGAGGGCTCCTACGAGCAGTACTTC.

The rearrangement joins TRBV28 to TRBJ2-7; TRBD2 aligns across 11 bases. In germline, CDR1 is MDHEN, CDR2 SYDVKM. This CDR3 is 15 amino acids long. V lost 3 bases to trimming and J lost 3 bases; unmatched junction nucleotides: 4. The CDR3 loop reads CASSLGTSGNYEQYF. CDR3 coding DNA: TGTGCCAGCAGTTTGGGGACTAGCGGAAACTACGAGCAGTACTTC.

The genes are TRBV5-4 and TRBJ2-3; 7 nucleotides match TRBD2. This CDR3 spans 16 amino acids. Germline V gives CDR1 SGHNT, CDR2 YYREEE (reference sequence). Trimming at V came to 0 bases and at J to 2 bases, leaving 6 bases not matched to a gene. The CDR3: CASSLGGGTNTDTQYF. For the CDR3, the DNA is TGTGCCAGCAGCTTGGGGGGCGGGACTAACACAGATACGCAGTATTTT.

This CDR3 is CASSTIPGQAFDEQFF. In nucleotides, the CDR3 is TGCGCCAGCAGCACCATCCCGGGACAGGCGTTTGATGAGCAGTTCTTC. The J gene is TRBJ2-1, the V gene TRBV5-1, with 8 bases that match TRBD1. This CDR3 is 16 amino acids long. Germline V gives CDR1 SGHRS, CDR2 YFSETQ. Germline trimming cut 4 bases from V and 8 bases from J; bases unmatched to any gene: 14.

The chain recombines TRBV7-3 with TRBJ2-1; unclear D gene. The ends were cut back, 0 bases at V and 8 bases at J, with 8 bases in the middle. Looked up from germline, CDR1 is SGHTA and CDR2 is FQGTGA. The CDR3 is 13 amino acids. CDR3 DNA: TGTGCCAGCAGCTTAACTGTACTGGATGAGCAGTTCTTC. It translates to CASSLTVLDEQFF.

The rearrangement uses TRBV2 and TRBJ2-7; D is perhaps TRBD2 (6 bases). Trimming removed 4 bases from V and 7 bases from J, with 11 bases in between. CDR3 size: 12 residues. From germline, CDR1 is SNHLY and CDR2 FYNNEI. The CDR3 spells CASSGGRGEQYF. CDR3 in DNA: TGTGCCAGCAGTGGTGGACGGGGGGAGCAGTACTTC.

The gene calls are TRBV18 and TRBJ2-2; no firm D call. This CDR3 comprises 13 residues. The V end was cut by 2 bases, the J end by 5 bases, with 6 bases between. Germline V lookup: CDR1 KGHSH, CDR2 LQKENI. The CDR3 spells CASSPVTTGELFF. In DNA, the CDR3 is TGTGCCAGCTCACCAGTCACGACCGGGGAGCTGTTTTTT.

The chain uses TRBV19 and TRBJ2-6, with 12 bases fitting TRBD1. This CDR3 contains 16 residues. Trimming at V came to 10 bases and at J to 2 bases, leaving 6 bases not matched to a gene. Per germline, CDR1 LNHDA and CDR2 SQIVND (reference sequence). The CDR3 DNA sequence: TGTGCCACCTCGGGACAGGGGGCGGCTGGGGCCAACGTCCTGACTTTC. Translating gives CATSGQGAAGANVLTF.

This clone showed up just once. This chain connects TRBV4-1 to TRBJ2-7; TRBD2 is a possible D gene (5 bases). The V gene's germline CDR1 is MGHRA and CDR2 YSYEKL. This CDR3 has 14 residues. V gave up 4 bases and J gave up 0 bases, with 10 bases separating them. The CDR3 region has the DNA TGCGCCAGCAGCCCGGGGTTCAGCTCCTACGAGCAGTACTTC. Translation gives CASSPGFSSYEQYF.

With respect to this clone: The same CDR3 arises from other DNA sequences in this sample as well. The CDR3, as DNA: TGTGCCAGCAGCCCTGGGACAGCGTTACGGCAGCCCCAGCATTTT. Amino acids: CASSPGTALRQPQHF. The V call is TRBV2, the J call TRBJ1-5; 7 nucleotides line up with TRBD1. CDR3 size: 15 residues. V shed 6 bases, J shed 7 bases, and the junction held 12 bases outside the gene matches. CDR1 and CDR2 (germline): SNHLY, FYNNEI.

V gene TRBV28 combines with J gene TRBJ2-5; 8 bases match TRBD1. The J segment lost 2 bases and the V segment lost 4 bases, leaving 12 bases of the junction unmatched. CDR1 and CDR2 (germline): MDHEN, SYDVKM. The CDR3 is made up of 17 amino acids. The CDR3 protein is CASSSPPGQGDQETQYF. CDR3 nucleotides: TGTGCCAGCAGTTCGCCCCCCGGACAGGGAGATCAAGAGACCCAGTACTTC.

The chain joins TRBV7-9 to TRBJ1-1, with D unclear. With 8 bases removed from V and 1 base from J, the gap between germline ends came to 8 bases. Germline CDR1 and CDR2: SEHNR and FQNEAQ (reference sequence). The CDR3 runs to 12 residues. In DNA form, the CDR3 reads TGTGCCAGCGGTCGGGAGAACACTGAAGCTTTCTTT. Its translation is CASGRENTEAFF.